This section outlines one T cell receptor beta chain sequence together with its context. Assay used: immunoSEQ multiplex PCR; TCRdb lists only in-frame clones, some missing. The sample shows around 100,000 clones, around 88% of them seen only once. The data are from a study of blood T cell repertoires in COVID-19. V lost 1 base to trimming and J lost 9 bases; unmatched junction nucleotides: 11. Looked up from germline, CDR1 is SGHAT and CDR2 is FQNNGV. The CDR3 length is 17 residues. The sequenced material came from peripheral blood. J is TRBJ2-1 and V is TRBV11-2, with 11 nucleotides matching TRBD2. The source of this sequence is a human donor in a cohort sampled during active COVID-19. The CDR3 reads CASSLGGTSGSEAEQFF. The CDR3 coding sequence is TGTGCCAGCAGCTTAGGGGGCACTAGCGGGAGTGAGGCTGAGCAGTTCTTC.